This TCR beta chain was recorded in a study of post-analysis software for immune sequencing data. Study as a whole: Recorded subtypes: relapsing-remitting, secondary progressive, progressive-relapsing; some patients unannotated.

The authors incorporated unique molecular identifiers into the TCR beta cDNA libraries. The T cell input of roughly 0.85 to 11 million gave roughly 460,000 cDNA molecules. MiXCR, run by TCRdb on the PCR reads, gives a single entry per CDR3 protein. This table has about 770,000 distinct CDR3 sequences, 46% appearing once. Study-wide findings and caveats: Samples from a shared batch, those prepared together, strongly co-clustered by F measure. The study found significantly lower normalized Chao1 diversity in multiple sclerosis patients than in controls.

For this clonotype: What it binds is not known. The germline gene is not matched at one end of the junction; a read error may be the cause.

The TCR comes from a girl under 18 with multiple sclerosis. The sample taken for sequencing was blood.

CDR3 coding DNA: TGCAGTGCAACCGGGACTAGCGGGATCTTCTATGAGCAGATCTTC. Encoded protein: CSATGTSGIFYEQIF. The rearrangement uses TRBV20-1 and TRBJ2-1, with 13 bases matching TRBD2. The germline V gene encodes CDR1 DFQATT and CDR2 SNEGSKA (reference sequence). CDR3 size: 15 residues.